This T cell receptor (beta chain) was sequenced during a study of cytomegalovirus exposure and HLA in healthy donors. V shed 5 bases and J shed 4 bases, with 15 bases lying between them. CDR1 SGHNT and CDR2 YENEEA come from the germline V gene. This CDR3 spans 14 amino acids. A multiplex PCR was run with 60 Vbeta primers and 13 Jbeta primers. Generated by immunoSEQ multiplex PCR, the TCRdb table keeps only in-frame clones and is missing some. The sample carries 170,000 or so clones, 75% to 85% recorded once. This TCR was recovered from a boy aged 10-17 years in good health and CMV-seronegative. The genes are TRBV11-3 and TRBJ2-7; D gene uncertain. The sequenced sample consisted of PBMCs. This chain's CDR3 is CASSHPSFGYEQYF. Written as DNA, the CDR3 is TGTGCCAGCAGCCATCCATCCTTCGGGTACGAGCAGTACTTC.